The 3 T cell receptor beta chains below were found in one sample sequenced in a study of CD8 T cells in Susac syndrome. cDNA came from approximately 0.5 to 1 ug RNA primed by random hexamers. TCRdb used MiXCR to reprocess the immunoSEQ multiplex PCR reads, holding one entry per CDR3 protein. The table includes some 200,000 distinct CDR3 sequences, nearly 97% detected once. Sequences were obtained from CD4+ T cells from PBMCs. The receptors originated from a human donor with Susac syndrome.

V gene TRBV20-1 combines with J gene TRBJ2-5; 8 bases agree with TRBD1. V lost 7 bases to trimming and J lost 1 base; unmatched junction nucleotides: 11. The CDR3 sequence is 15 residues long. The V gene's germline CDR1 is DFQATT and CDR2 SNEGSKA (reference sequence). The CDR3 DNA sequence: TGCAGTGGGCGGCAGGGGGCGGCCTTCCAAGAGACCCAGTACTTC. Translating gives CSGRQGAAFQETQYF.

The genes are TRBV23-1 and TRBJ1-1, with D unclear. TRBV23-1 is noted as an ORF with a role that remains uncertain. Trimming removed 10 bases from V and 3 bases from J, with 24 bases in between. The CDR3 totals 16 residues. CDR3 nucleotides: TGCGCCACCAAAACCACCCGGAAAAACGGGGACACTGAAGCTTTCTTT. This sequence encodes CATKTTRKNGDTEAFF.

The rearrangement links TRBV6-1 to TRBJ2-5; 9 bases align to TRBD2. The germline CDR1 and CDR2 sequences are MNHNS and SASEGT. The CDR3 sequence is 16 residues long. The trim removed 6 bases at V and 3 bases at J, leaving 11 bases unmatched. For the CDR3, the DNA is TGTGCCAGCAGCTCTCCGGGACTAGCATCTGAAGAGACCCAGTACTTC. It encodes CASSSPGLASEETQYF.